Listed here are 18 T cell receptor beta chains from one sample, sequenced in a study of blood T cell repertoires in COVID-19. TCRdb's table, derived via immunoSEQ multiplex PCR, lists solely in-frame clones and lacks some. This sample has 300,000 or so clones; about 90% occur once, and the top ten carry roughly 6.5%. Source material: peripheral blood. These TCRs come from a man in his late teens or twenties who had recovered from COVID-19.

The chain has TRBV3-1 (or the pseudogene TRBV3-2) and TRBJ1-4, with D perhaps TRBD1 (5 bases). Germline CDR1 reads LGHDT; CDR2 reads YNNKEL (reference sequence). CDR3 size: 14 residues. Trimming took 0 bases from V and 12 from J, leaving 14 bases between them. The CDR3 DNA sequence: TGTGCCAGCAGCCAAGATCTTGTGGCAGGGCAACTGTTTTTT. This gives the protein CASSQDLVAGQLFF.

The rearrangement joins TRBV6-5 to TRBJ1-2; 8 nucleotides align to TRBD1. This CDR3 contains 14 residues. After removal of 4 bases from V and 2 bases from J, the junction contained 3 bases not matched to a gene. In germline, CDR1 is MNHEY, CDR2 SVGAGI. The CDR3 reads CASSSRTGNYGYTF. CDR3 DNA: TGTGCCAGCAGTTCGCGGACAGGGAACTATGGCTACACCTTC.

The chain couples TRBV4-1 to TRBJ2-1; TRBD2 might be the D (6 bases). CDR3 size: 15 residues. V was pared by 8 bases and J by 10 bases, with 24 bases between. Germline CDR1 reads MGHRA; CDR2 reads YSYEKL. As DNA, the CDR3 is TGCGCCAGCGCCCTGGCTAGCGACCCTACTAGGGAGCAGTTCTTC. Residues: CASALASDPTREQFF.

CDR3 sequence reads: CASSLTSGGSPLHF. The CDR3 nucleotides read TGTGCCAGCAGCTTAACCAGCGGGGGATCACCCCTCCACTTT. V usage is TRBV7-3 and J usage is TRBJ1-6; a weak D match, TRBD1 (5 bases). The germline V gene encodes CDR1 SGHTA and CDR2 FQGTGA. The CDR3 covers 14 residues. V dropped 0 bases and J dropped 10 bases, with 10 bases sitting between them. The whole variable domain, filled in from reference TRBV7-3 and TRBJ1-6, reads GAGVSQTPSNKVTEKGKYVELRCDPISGHTALYWYRQSLGQGPEFLIYFQGTGAADDSGLPNDRFFAVRPEGSVSTLKIQRTERGDSAVYLCASSLTSGGSPLHFGNGTRLTVT.

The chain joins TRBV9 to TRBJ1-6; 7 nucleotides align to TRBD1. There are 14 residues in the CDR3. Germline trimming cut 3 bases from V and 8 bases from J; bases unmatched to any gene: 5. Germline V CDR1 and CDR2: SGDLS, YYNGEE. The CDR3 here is CASSGQGGDSPLHF. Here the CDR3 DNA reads TGTGCCAGCAGCGGACAGGGTGGGGATTCACCCCTCCACTTT.

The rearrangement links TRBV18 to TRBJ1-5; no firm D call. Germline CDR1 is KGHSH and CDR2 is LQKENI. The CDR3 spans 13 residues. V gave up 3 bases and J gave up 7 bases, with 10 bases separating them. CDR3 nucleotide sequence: TGTGCCAGCTCACCTGCCCAGTACCAGCCCCAGCATTTT. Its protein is CASSPAQYQPQHF.

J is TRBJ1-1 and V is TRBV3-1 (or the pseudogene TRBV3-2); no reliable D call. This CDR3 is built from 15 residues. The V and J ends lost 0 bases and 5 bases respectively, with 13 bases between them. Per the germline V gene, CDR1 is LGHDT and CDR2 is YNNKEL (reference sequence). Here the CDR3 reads CASSQELGARTEAFF. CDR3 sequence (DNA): TGTGCCAGCAGCCAAGAACTAGGAGCCCGGACTGAAGCTTTCTTT.

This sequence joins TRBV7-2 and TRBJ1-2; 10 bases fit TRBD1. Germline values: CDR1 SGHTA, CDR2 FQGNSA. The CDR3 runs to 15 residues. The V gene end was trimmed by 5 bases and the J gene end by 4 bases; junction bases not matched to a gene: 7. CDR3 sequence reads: CASSPPGQGIYGYTF. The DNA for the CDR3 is TGTGCCAGCAGCCCCCCGGGACAGGGGATCTATGGCTACACCTTC.

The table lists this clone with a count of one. CDR3 amino acids: CASSRDRTHEQYF. In DNA form, the CDR3 reads TGTGCCAGCAGCCGGGACAGGACTCACGAGCAGTACTTC. The chain employs TRBV11-3 and TRBJ2-7; TRBD1 matches at 8 bases. J gave up 5 bases and V 5 bases, and 5 bases lay outside the gene matches. Per the germline V gene, CDR1 is SGHNT and CDR2 is YENEEA. The CDR3 is 13 amino acids.

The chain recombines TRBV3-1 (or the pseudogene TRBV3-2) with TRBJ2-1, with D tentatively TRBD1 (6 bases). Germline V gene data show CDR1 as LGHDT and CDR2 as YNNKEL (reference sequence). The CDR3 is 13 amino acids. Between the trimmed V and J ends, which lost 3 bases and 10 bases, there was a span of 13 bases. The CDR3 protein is CASSQGIGTEQFF. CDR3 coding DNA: TGTGCCAGCAGCCAGGGGATCGGGACAGAGCAGTTCTTC.

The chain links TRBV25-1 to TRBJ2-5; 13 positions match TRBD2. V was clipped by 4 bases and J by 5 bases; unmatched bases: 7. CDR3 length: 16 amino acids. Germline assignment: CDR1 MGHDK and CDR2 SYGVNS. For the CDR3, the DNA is TGTGCCAGCAGTGCGACTAGCGGGAGGTCTACGGAGACCCAGTACTTC. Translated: CASSATSGRSTETQYF.

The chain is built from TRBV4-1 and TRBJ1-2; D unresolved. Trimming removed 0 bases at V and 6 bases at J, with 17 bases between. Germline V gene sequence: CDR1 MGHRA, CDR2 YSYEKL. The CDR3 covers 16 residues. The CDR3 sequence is CASSQEDGGLIDGYTF. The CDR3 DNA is TGCGCCAGCAGCCAAGAAGATGGCGGGCTAATTGATGGCTACACCTTC.

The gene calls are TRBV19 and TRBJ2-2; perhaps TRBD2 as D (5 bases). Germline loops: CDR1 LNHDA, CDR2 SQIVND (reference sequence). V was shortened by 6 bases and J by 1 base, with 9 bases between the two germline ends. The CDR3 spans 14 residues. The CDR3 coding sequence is TGTGCCAGTAGGAGAGAGGGGAACACCGGGGAGCTGTTTTTT. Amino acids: CASRREGNTGELFF.

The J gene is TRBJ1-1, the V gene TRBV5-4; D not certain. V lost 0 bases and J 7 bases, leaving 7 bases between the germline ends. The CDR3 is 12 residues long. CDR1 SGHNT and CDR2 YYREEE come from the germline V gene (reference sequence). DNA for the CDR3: TGTGCCAGCAGCTTGGGTGCTAGTGAAGCTTTCTTT. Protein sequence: CASSLGASEAFF.

DNA of the CDR3: TGTGCCAGCAGCTTAGCATCCGGGACTAGCGGGGCAGATACGCAGTATTTT. Its translation: CASSLASGTSGADTQYF. This chain uses TRBV11-3 with TRBJ2-3; 13 positions agree with TRBD2. The CDR3 is 17 residues long. Germline loops: CDR1 SGHNT, CDR2 YENEEA. The V and J ends lost 1 base and 4 bases, in that order; junction bases with no gene match: 5. The full variable domain, in which reference TRBV11-3 and TRBJ2-3 provide the parts outside the CDR3, is EAGVVQSPRYKIIEKKQPVAFWCNPISGHNTLYWYLQNLGQGPELLIRYENEEAVDDSQLPKDRFSAERLKGVDSTLKIQPAELGDSAVYLCASSLASGTSGADTQYFGPGTRLTVL.

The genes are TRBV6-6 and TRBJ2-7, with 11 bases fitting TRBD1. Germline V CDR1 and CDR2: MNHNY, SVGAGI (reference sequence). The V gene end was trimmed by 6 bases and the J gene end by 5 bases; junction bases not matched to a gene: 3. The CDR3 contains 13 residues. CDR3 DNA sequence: TGTGCCAGCAGCCTGGACAGGGGGCACGAGCAGTACTTC. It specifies CASSLDRGHEQYF.

This chain's CDR3 is CASSVGAGAAANYGYTF. DNA of the CDR3: TGTGCCAGCAGCGTAGGGGCGGGGGCAGCCGCAAACTATGGCTACACCTTC. The chain has TRBV9 and TRBJ1-2; possibly TRBD1 for D (6 bases). The germline V gene encodes CDR1 SGDLS and CDR2 YYNGEE. The V gene lost 0 bases and the J gene lost 2 bases, with 17 bases spanning the gap. CDR3 length: 17 residues.

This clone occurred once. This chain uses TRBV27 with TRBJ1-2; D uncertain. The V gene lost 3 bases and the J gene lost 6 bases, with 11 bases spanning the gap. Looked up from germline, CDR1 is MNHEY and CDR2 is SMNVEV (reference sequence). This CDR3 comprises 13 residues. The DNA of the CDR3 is TGTGCCAGCAGTTTTGTCGGGTTGCATGGCTACACCTTC. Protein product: CASSFVGLHGYTF.